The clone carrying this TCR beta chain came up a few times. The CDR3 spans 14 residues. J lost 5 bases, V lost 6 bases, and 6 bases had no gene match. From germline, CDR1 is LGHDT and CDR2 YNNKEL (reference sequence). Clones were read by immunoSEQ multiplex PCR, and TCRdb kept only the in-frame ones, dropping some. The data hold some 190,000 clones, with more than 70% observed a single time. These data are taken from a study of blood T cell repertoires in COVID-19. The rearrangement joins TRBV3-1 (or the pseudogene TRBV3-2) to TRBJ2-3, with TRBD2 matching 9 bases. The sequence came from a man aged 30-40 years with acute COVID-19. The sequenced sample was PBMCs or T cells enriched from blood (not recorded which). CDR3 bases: TGTGCCAGCAGTTGGCGGGGGGGCCAAGATACGCAGTATTTT. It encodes CASSWRGGQDTQYF.